Following are 28 T cell receptor beta chains from one sample sequenced in a study of T cell responses to AZD1222 COVID-19 vaccine. The data were produced by immunoSEQ multiplex PCR, yet TCRdb's version contains in-frame clones alone and is incomplete. This table holds about 47,000 clones, 65% to 80% found once. The sample in question was peripheral blood, obtained on day 0 of MenACWY control vaccination. These receptors were obtained from an adult in good health.

This chain joins TRBV2 and TRBJ2-7; perhaps TRBD2 as D (5 bases). Germline V gene lookup returns CDR1 SNHLY and CDR2 FYNNEI. The CDR3 covers 13 residues. V was pared by 4 bases and J by 7 bases, with 14 bases between. CDR3 sequence reads: CASSGQLGREQYF. CDR3 DNA sequence: TGTGCCAGCAGTGGGCAGCTTGGGAGAGAGCAGTACTTC.

V usage is TRBV5-1 and J usage is TRBJ2-4, with D hard to call. The CDR3 has 13 amino acids. Germline V gene data show CDR1 as SGHRS and CDR2 as YFSETQ. Trimming took off 4 bases at V and 5 bases at J, with 10 bases between the two ends. The CDR3 is CASSMDPENIQYF. Here the CDR3 DNA reads TGCGCCAGCAGCATGGACCCAGAAAACATTCAGTACTTC.

The chain combines TRBV13 with TRBJ1-1; 8 positions match TRBD1. In germline, CDR1 is PRHDT, CDR2 FYEKMQ (reference sequence). The CDR3 has 16 residues. Losses at the gene ends were 5 bases for V and 6 bases for J; bases not matched to a gene: 14. The CDR3 sequence is CASSIPDRVGVAEAFF. CDR3 DNA: TGTGCCAGCAGCATACCGGACAGGGTAGGGGTGGCTGAAGCTTTCTTT.

The V call is TRBV6-1, the J call TRBJ2-1, with 13 bases aligning to TRBD2. V gave up 4 bases and J gave up 8 bases; unmatched junction bases: 8. Germline V gene sequence: CDR1 MNHNS, CDR2 SASEGT. This CDR3 contains 16 residues. The DNA of the CDR3 is TGTGCCAGCAGTGCCGGGACTAGCGGGGAGGGGTATGAGCAGTTCTTC. This encodes CASSAGTSGEGYEQFF.

This clone was counted only a few times. The chain recombines TRBV5-1 with TRBJ1-5; D might be TRBD1 (5 bases). V was trimmed by 0 bases and J by 7 bases, leaving 14 bases between them. Germline V lookup: CDR1 SGHRS, CDR2 YFSETQ. This CDR3 is built from 15 residues. The CDR3 nucleotides read TGCGCCAGCAGCTTGGAAGGGACCTCCGGGCAGCCCCAGCATTTT. Its translation: CASSLEGTSGQPQHF.

Points on this clone: One end of the junction fails to match germline, which may point to a read error. This chain links TRBV14 with TRBJ2-7; D remains ambiguous. The CDR3 extends over 13 amino acids. Germline V lookup: CDR1 SGHDN, CDR2 FVKESK. Written as DNA, the CDR3 is TGTGCCAGCAGCCAGGACCGCTCCTACAAGCAGTACTTC. This encodes CASSQDRSYKQYF.

This sequence joins TRBV7-9 and TRBJ2-7; D possibly uses TRBD1 or TRBD2 (5 bases each). CDR3 length equals 14 residues. CDR1 SEHNR and CDR2 FQNEAQ come from the germline V gene (reference sequence). Deletions cut 5 bases from V and 1 base from J, with 12 bases between. CDR3 sequence: CASSHPGRSYEQYF. The DNA for the CDR3 is TGTGCCAGCAGCCATCCGGGACGGTCCTACGAGCAGTACTTC.

The CDR3 sequence is CASSPAGDLNQPQHF. Here the CDR3 DNA reads TGCGCCAGCAGCCCAGCAGGGGACCTCAATCAGCCCCAGCATTTT. The chain employs TRBV5-1 and TRBJ1-5; perhaps TRBD1 as D (6 bases). CDR3 length: 15 residues. Germline V gives CDR1 SGHRS, CDR2 YFSETQ. Trimming pared 4 bases from V and 3 bases from J, leaving 14 bases between.

By share, this clone counts as medium-sized (0.01 to 0.1%). The CDR3 DNA is TGTGCCAGTAGTATGAGGTACCAAGAGACCCAGTACTTC. Its protein product is CASSMRYQETQYF. The V gene is TRBV19, the J gene TRBJ2-5; unclear D gene. The ends were cut back, 3 bases at V and 0 bases at J, with 5 bases in the middle. This CDR3 has 13 amino acids. Germline V gives CDR1 LNHDA, CDR2 SQIVND (reference sequence).

The chain joins TRBV6-5 to TRBJ1-4; TRBD1 is a possible D gene (6 bases). The CDR3 is made up of 15 amino acids. Germline CDR1 and CDR2: MNHEY and SVGAGI. V lost 5 bases, J lost 6 bases, and 16 bases lay in between. The CDR3 DNA reads TGTGCCAGCAGTAACAGGGCGGTTATGGATGAAAAACTGTTTTTT. Amino acid sequence: CASSNRAVMDEKLFF.

The chain has TRBV28 and TRBJ1-1; D gene uncertain. The CDR3 totals 14 residues. CDR1 and CDR2 from the germline V gene are MDHEN and SYDVKM. Trimming removed 2 bases from V and 6 bases from J, with 13 bases in between. CDR3 loop: CASSLRRLVSEAFF. CDR3 DNA: TGTGCCAGCAGTTTAAGGCGTTTGGTTTCTGAAGCTTTCTTT.

The rearrangement links TRBV27 to TRBJ1-6, with D maybe TRBD1 (5 bases). Germline lookup yields CDR1 MNHEY and CDR2 SMNVEV (reference sequence). V was cut by 6 bases and J by 8 bases, with 17 bases left in between. The CDR3 runs to 15 residues. CDR3 loop: CASSPVGPRDSPLHF. The CDR3 coding sequence is TGTGCCAGCAGCCCCGTGGGGCCCAGGGATTCACCCCTCCACTTT.

This chain joins TRBV4-1 and TRBJ1-5; 7 bases are shared with TRBD1. V lost 2 bases, J lost 5 bases, and 9 bases stayed unmatched. Germline values: CDR1 MGHRA, CDR2 YSYEKL. This CDR3 has 16 residues. CDR3 nucleotide sequence: TGCGCCAGCAGCCAACCTGCGACAGGGAAGTATCAGCCCCAGCATTTT. Translating gives CASSQPATGKYQPQHF.

The rearrangement joins TRBV7-9 to TRBJ1-1, with D maybe TRBD1 (5 bases). Trimming removed 3 bases from V and 2 bases from J, with 10 bases in between. This CDR3 has 14 residues. In germline, CDR1 is SEHNR, CDR2 FQNEAQ (reference sequence). CDR3 DNA: TGTGCCAGCAGCTTTCACCAGGGTAACACTGAAGCTTTCTTT. Translation gives CASSFHQGNTEAFF.

The rearrangement links TRBV19 to TRBJ1-1; D is unresolved. Germline CDR1 is LNHDA and CDR2 is SQIVND (reference sequence). The V end lost 0 bases, the J end lost 1 base, and 9 bases lay between the germline ends. The CDR3 contains 15 residues. The CDR3 DNA follows: TGTGCCAGTAGTATAGAAGGATTAGGGAACACTGAAGCTTTCTTT. This codes for CASSIEGLGNTEAFF.

The chain combines TRBV2 with TRBJ1-4; maybe TRBD1 (5 bases). V was pared by 7 bases and J by 7 bases, with 19 bases between. The CDR3 extends over 15 amino acids. The germline V gene encodes CDR1 SNHLY and CDR2 FYNNEI. The CDR3 DNA reads TGTGCCAGCACCCTAAGGAGGGGCGGGAGTGAAAAACTGTTTTTT. Translated: CASTLRRGGSEKLFF.

This rearrangement joins TRBV18 to TRBJ2-1; 11 bases line up with TRBD2. The CDR3 has 17 amino acids. The V and J ends lost 5 bases and 2 bases, in that order; junction bases with no gene match: 8. Germline V gene data show CDR1 as KGHSH and CDR2 as LQKENI. CDR3 bases: TGTGCCAGCTCAGTCACTAGCGGGAGTGATCCCTACAATGAGCAGTTCTTC. This codes for CASSVTSGSDPYNEQFF.

J is TRBJ1-5 and V is TRBV12-3 or TRBV12-4; 7 bases line up with TRBD1. The trim removed 4 bases at V and 4 bases at J, leaving 1 base unmatched. The CDR3 covers 13 residues. CDR3: CASSSQGNQPQHF. The CDR3 DNA reads TGTGCCAGCAGTTCACAGGGGAATCAGCCCCAGCATTTT.

The chain uses TRBV5-6 and TRBJ1-5; the D gene is possibly TRBD1 (5 bases). The CDR3 runs 16 residues. V lost 2 bases and J lost 2, with 14 bases in between. Germline CDR1 SGHDT, CDR2 YYEEEE. CDR3 residues: CASSLQRGLGNQPQHF. The CDR3 region has the DNA TGTGCCAGCAGCTTACAAAGGGGTTTGGGCAATCAGCCCCAGCATTTT.

This clone was counted once. The chain has TRBV5-4 and TRBJ2-2; TRBD2 agrees at 9 bases. This CDR3 has 16 amino acids. CDR1 is SGHNT, CDR2 YYREEE, per germline (reference sequence). Trimming removed 3 bases from V and 4 bases from J; junction bases left unmatched: 7. The CDR3, as DNA: TGTGCCAGCAGCTCAGGACTAGCGATGGGCACCGGGGAGCTGTTTTTT. Protein: CASSSGLAMGTGELFF.

V gene TRBV5-1 combines with J gene TRBJ1-1; D is possibly TRBD1 (6 bases). Trimming removed 2 bases from V and 1 base from J, with 12 bases in between. There are 15 residues in the CDR3. The germline V gene encodes CDR1 SGHRS and CDR2 YFSETQ. The CDR3 DNA is TGCGCCAGCAGCTTCTCCGCGGGACAGAACACTGAAGCTTTCTTT. Its translation: CASSFSAGQNTEAFF.

V gene TRBV7-9 combines with J gene TRBJ2-5, with D perhaps assigned TRBD1 or TRBD2 (7 bases each). Germline CDR1 and CDR2: SEHNR and FQNEAQ (reference sequence). The CDR3 is 14 residues long. V lost 5 bases and J lost 4, with 14 bases in between. CDR3 region: CASSASGGGETQYF. The DNA for the CDR3 is TGTGCCAGCAGCGCCTCAGGGGGGGGAGAGACCCAGTACTTC. Full variable domain (remainder filled in from reference TRBV7-9 and TRBJ2-5): DTGVSQNPRHKITKRGQNVTFRCDPISEHNRLYWYRQTLGQGPEFLTYFQNEAQLEKSRLLSDRFSAERPKGSFSTLEIQRTEQGDSAMYLCASSASGGGETQYFGPGTRLLVL.

The chain employs TRBV2 and TRBJ2-5; 8 nucleotides line up with TRBD1. The CDR3 consists of 14 residues. Germline V gives CDR1 SNHLY, CDR2 FYNNEI. V lost 10 bases to trimming and J lost 1 base; unmatched junction nucleotides: 8. CDR3 amino acids: CAMGAGGLQETQYF. CDR3 nucleotide sequence: TGTGCCATGGGGGCAGGGGGCCTCCAAGAGACCCAGTACTTC.

The CDR3 is CASSQDFDSGELFF. In DNA, the CDR3 is TGTGCCAGCAGCCAAGATTTTGACAGCGGGGAGCTGTTTTTT. The V gene is TRBV14, the J gene TRBJ2-2; possibly TRBD1 for D (5 bases). The V gene's germline CDR1 is SGHDN and CDR2 FVKESK. Between the trimmed V and J ends, which lost 0 bases and 7 bases, there was a span of 9 bases. The CDR3 length is 14 residues.

J is TRBJ1-6 and V is TRBV27; tentative D call: TRBD1 (5 bases). Trimming removed 2 bases from V and 4 bases from J, with 12 bases in between. Germline V CDR1 and CDR2: MNHEY, SMNVEV (reference sequence). The CDR3 contains 16 residues. DNA of the CDR3: TGTGCCAGCAGTTTACAAGGGCCAGGGTATAATTCACCCCTCCACTTT. This sequence encodes CASSLQGPGYNSPLHF.

The chain couples TRBV5-1 to TRBJ2-5, with D unresolved. The CDR3 is 12 residues long. Germline V gene sequence: CDR1 SGHRS, CDR2 YFSETQ. V was shortened by 3 bases and J by 3 bases, with 6 bases between the two germline ends. The CDR3: CASSYQEETQYF. The CDR3 DNA reads TGCGCCAGCAGCTACCAAGAAGAGACCCAGTACTTC.

This clone was seen only once. The chain is built from TRBV11-2 and TRBJ2-6; D is perhaps TRBD1 (7 bases). The CDR3 is made up of 18 amino acids. Trimming removed 5 bases from V and 0 bases from J, with 17 bases in between. In germline, CDR1 is SGHAT, CDR2 FQNNGV. CDR3 region: CASSRGMGQTSGANVLTF. CDR3 nucleotides: TGTGCCAGCAGCCGCGGGATGGGACAGACCTCTGGGGCCAACGTCCTGACTTTC.

This chain links TRBV13 with TRBJ1-2; D gene unclear. Per germline, CDR1 PRHDT and CDR2 FYEKMQ (reference sequence). Deletions cut 5 bases from V and 5 bases from J, with 18 bases between. The CDR3 has 15 amino acids. The CDR3 is CASSGKEENIYGYTF. CDR3 DNA sequence: TGTGCCAGCAGCGGTAAAGAAGAAAATATATATGGCTACACCTTC.